Shown below are 21 T cell receptor beta chains from a single sample sequenced in a study of beta chain features in type 1 diabetes. The study, taken as a whole, reports: Shorter TCRB CDR3s, moderately but significantly so, marked every one of the four CD4+ subsets in Type 1 diabetes patients.

cDNA synthesis used the whole RNA isolate, giving expressed TCRB sequences. Sequencing was performed with immunoSEQ multiplex PCR; in TCRdb, only in-frame clones are kept and a portion is missing. Of some 160,000 clones in the sample, 8.5% to 10% were seen once. These TCRs' antigens remain unknown. Sequences were obtained from central memory CD4+ T cells from blood. Every receptor here comes from a woman in her thirties with type 1 diabetes.

The chain employs TRBV4-1 and TRBJ2-2, with 11 bases identical to TRBD2. The CDR3 loop spans 18 amino acids. Germline V gene sequence: CDR1 MGHRA, CDR2 YSYEKL. Trimming at V came to 2 bases and at J to 4 bases, leaving 9 bases not matched to a gene. CDR3 nucleotides: TGCGCCAGCAGCCAAAAGGCTCTAGCGGGAGGAGTCACCGGGGAGCTGTTTTTT. It specifies CASSQKALAGGVTGELFF.

This clone has more than one count but fewer than ten. This chain links TRBV6-1 with TRBJ2-3; D is unresolved. Germline lookup yields CDR1 MNHNS and CDR2 SASEGT. Trimming stripped 2 bases from V and 0 bases from J, with 9 bases between. The CDR3 spans 15 residues. CDR3: CASSELVTSTDTQYF. In nucleotides, the CDR3 is TGTGCCAGCAGTGAATTGGTTACTAGCACAGATACGCAGTATTTT.

This clone was found a few times. The rearrangement uses TRBV30 and TRBJ2-5; 7 bases are a match to TRBD2. This CDR3 region has 13 residues. V trimming: 0 bases; J trimming: 6 bases; junction bases outside the gene matches: 4. Germline loops: CDR1 GTSNPN, CDR2 SVGIG (reference sequence). The CDR3 DNA reads as TGTGCCTGGAGTGTTGGCGGGGGTCAGACCCAGTACTTC. It is translated as CAWSVGGGQTQYF. Complete variable domain (other parts from reference TRBV30 and TRBJ2-5): SQTIHQWPATLVQPVGSPLSLECTVEGTSNPNLYWYRQAAGRGLQLLFYSVGIGQISSEVPQNLSASRPQDRQFILSSKKLLLSDSGFYLCAWSVGGGQTQYFGPGTRLLVL.

This clone occurred a few times. This rearrangement joins TRBV7-2 to TRBJ2-1; 10 bases line up with TRBD2. V trimming: 3 bases; J trimming: 4 bases; junction bases outside the gene matches: 6. The CDR3 totals 16 residues. Germline values: CDR1 SGHTA, CDR2 FQGNSA. CDR3 sequence (DNA): TGTGCCAGCAGCTTTAGCGGGACTAGCGCTTACAATGAGCAGTTCTTC. Translating it yields CASSFSGTSAYNEQFF.

As DNA, the CDR3 is TGTGCCAGTAGTCCAGGACAGGACTATCAGCCCCAGCATTTT. Its translation is CASSPGQDYQPQHF. The chain combines TRBV19 with TRBJ1-5; TRBD1 matches at 7 bases. This CDR3 is 14 amino acids long. V lost 5 bases, J lost 5 bases, and 6 bases stayed unmatched. The V gene's germline CDR1 is LNHDA and CDR2 SQIVND (reference sequence).

In its sample, this clone was seen a few times. The chain is built from TRBV7-2 and TRBJ2-2; D gene ambiguous. CDR1 and CDR2 from the germline V gene are SGHTA and FQGNSA. V dropped 5 bases and J dropped 8 bases, with 12 bases sitting between them. The CDR3 consists of 13 residues. Here the CDR3 reads CASSPIRSGELFF. In DNA, the CDR3 is TGTGCCAGCAGCCCGATTAGAAGTGGGGAGCTGTTTTTT. Full variable domain (missing parts from reference TRBV7-2 and TRBJ2-2): GAGVSQSPSNKVTEKGKDVELRCDPISGHTALYWYRQSLGQGLEFLIYFQGNSAPDKSGLPSDRFSAERTGGSVSTLTIQRTQQEDSAVYLCASSPIRSGELFFGEGSRLTVL.

The chain carries TRBV19 and TRBJ1-2; no reliable D call. V lost 3 bases to trimming and J lost 8 bases, with 10 bases between them. Germline V gene data show CDR1 as LNHDA and CDR2 as SQIVND (reference sequence). This CDR3 is built from 12 residues. CDR3 amino acids: CASSIQTTGYTF. The CDR3 region has the DNA TGTGCCAGTAGTATCCAGACAACGGGCTACACCTTC.

This clone was seen a handful of times. The chain carries TRBV10-3 and TRBJ2-2, with 8 bases aligning to TRBD2. The CDR3 contains 14 residues. V shed 7 bases and J 4 bases; nucleotides not matched to a gene: 5. Germline CDR1 and CDR2: ENHRY and SYGVKD. CDR3 amino acids: CAITREGGTGELFF. Here the CDR3 DNA reads TGTGCCATCACCCGGGAGGGGGGCACCGGGGAGCTGTTTTTT.

The chain uses TRBV6-1 and TRBJ2-4; 9 nucleotides line up with TRBD2. The V gene's germline CDR1 is MNHNS and CDR2 SASEGT. J lost 15 bases, V lost 8 bases, and 17 bases had no gene match. The CDR3 sequence is 14 residues long. The CDR3 reads CASVSRGRAWALYF. CDR3 DNA sequence: TGTGCCAGCGTGTCTCGCGGGAGGGCGTGGGCGTTGTACTTC.

In its sample, this clone was seen a few times. J is TRBJ1-1 and V is TRBV28, with D hard to call. CDR3 length: 14 amino acids. Trimming stripped 3 bases from V and 8 bases from J, with 16 bases between. CDR1 and CDR2 from the germline V gene are MDHEN and SYDVKM. The CDR3 DNA sequence: TGTGCCAGCAGTTTCTCAACGAACACAGACGAAGCTTTCTTT. It is translated as CASSFSTNTDEAFF.

CDR3 DNA sequence: TGTGCCAGCAGCTCGCAGGGTGACAGCTTCGAGCAGTACTTC. Its translation: CASSSQGDSFEQYF. This chain joins TRBV7-2 and TRBJ2-7, with D perhaps TRBD1 (5 bases). The length of the CDR3 is 14 residues. Trimming left V 4 bases short and J 6 bases short, with 16 bases between. Germline V lookup: CDR1 SGHTA, CDR2 FQGNSA.

The chain employs TRBV30 and TRBJ2-2; D may be TRBD2 (5 bases). The CDR3 runs to 15 residues. V lost 1 base and J lost 3, with 12 bases in between. CDR1 is GTSNPN, CDR2 SVGIG, per germline (reference sequence). The CDR3 protein is CAWSAGPGDTGELFF. The CDR3 region has the DNA TGTGCCTGGAGTGCCGGGCCCGGGGACACCGGGGAGCTGTTTTTT.

The rearrangement links TRBV18 to TRBJ1-1; 8 bases match TRBD1. There are 16 residues in the CDR3. CDR1 and CDR2 from the germline V gene are KGHSH and LQKENI. After removal of 0 bases from V and 4 bases from J, the junction contained 7 bases not matched to a gene. This CDR3 is CASSPPTGQGITEAFF. CDR3 in DNA: TGTGCCAGCTCACCACCTACCGGACAGGGAATCACTGAAGCTTTCTTT.

This clone was detected only a few times. The chain links TRBV28 to TRBJ1-2; 7 nucleotides line up with TRBD1. CDR1 and CDR2 from the germline V gene are MDHEN and SYDVKM. Trimming took 7 bases from V and 8 from J; bases not matched to a gene: 19. The CDR3 covers 16 residues. The CDR3 sequence is CASTLHTTGSVGGYTF. The CDR3, as DNA: TGTGCCAGCACCTTGCACACGACAGGGAGCGTGGGGGGCTACACCTTC.

This chain connects TRBV7-9 to TRBJ2-2; a weak D match, TRBD1 (6 bases). Trimming pared 6 bases from V and 0 bases from J, leaving 20 bases between. Germline V lookup: CDR1 SEHNR, CDR2 FQNEAQ (reference sequence). This CDR3 region has 18 residues. Written as DNA, the CDR3 is TGTGCCAGCAGTTCAGGGGCATTCCTACGATCGAACACCGGGGAGCTGTTTTTT. This sequence encodes CASSSGAFLRSNTGELFF.

This clone was counted between two and nine times. The J gene is TRBJ1-2, the V gene TRBV29-1; 7 nucleotides align to TRBD1. J was trimmed by 8 bases and V by 6 bases; bases with no gene match: 9. CDR3 size: 12 residues. Germline lookup yields CDR1 SQVTM and CDR2 ANQGSEA. The CDR3 DNA follows: TGCAGCGTCCATCGGACAGGTTGGGGCTACACCTTC. Protein: CSVHRTGWGYTF.

This clone was seen a handful of times. The gene calls are TRBV27 and TRBJ2-7; 7 nucleotides align to TRBD2. The CDR3 has 15 residues. The V gene end was trimmed by 0 bases and the J gene end by 0 bases; junction bases not matched to a gene: 2. Germline V gene lookup returns CDR1 MNHEY and CDR2 SMNVEV (reference sequence). This CDR3 is CASSLSPSGSYEQYF. As DNA, the CDR3 is TGTGCCAGCAGTTTATCGCCTAGCGGCTCCTACGAGCAGTACTTC.

This clone came up a few times. The CDR3 DNA reads as TGCAGCGTTGGGGGACAGGCGATCACTGAAGCTTTCTTT. This sequence encodes CSVGGQAITEAFF. This chain links TRBV29-1 with TRBJ1-1, with 8 bases identical to TRBD1. The V segment lost 4 bases and the J segment 4 bases; nucleotides outside the gene matches: 5. Germline V CDR1 and CDR2: SQVTM, ANQGSEA. The CDR3 length is 13 residues.

The table lists this clone with a few counts. This chain connects TRBV27 to TRBJ1-1; D is undetermined. This CDR3 contains 13 residues. The germline V gene has CDR1 MNHEY and CDR2 SMNVEV (reference sequence). With 2 bases removed from V and 3 bases from J, the gap between germline ends came to 7 bases. The CDR3 here is CASSLARYTEAFF. The CDR3 DNA reads TGTGCCAGCAGTTTAGCCAGATACACTGAAGCTTTCTTT.

J is TRBJ2-4 and V is TRBV6-1; tentative D call: TRBD2 (6 bases). Per germline, CDR1 MNHNS and CDR2 SASEGT. The CDR3 totals 13 residues. Between the trimmed V and J ends, which lost 4 bases and 6 bases, there was a span of 10 bases. DNA of the CDR3: TGTGCCAGCAGTGGGGCGGAGGGAAACATTCAGTACTTC. Translated: CASSGAEGNIQYF.

The chain is built from TRBV28 and TRBJ2-3; 7 positions agree with TRBD2. The J segment lost 0 bases and the V segment lost 6 bases, leaving 3 bases of the junction unmatched. The CDR3 sequence is 14 residues long. Germline lookup yields CDR1 MDHEN and CDR2 SYDVKM. The CDR3 region has the DNA TGTGCCAGCAGAGCGGGGACTAGCACAGATACGCAGTATTTT. Its translation is CASRAGTSTDTQYF.